This T cell receptor beta chain appears in the sequencing data of a study of beta chain features in type 1 diabetes. Turning to the study itself: Sorted cells from all samples, numbering about 98 million, were examined. Points from the study as a whole: For Type 1 diabetes patients, all four CD4+ subsets carried TCRB CDR3s that were moderately but significantly shorter.

To note about this clone: Antigen specificity is unknown.

V lost 6 bases and J 4 bases, leaving 9 bases between the germline ends. CDR3 length equals 12 residues. Germline CDR1 and CDR2: KGHSH and LQKENI. cDNA synthesis used the whole RNA isolate, giving expressed TCRB sequences. Here immunoSEQ multiplex PCR was the method, and the copy in TCRdb shows in-frame clones only, minus some. Altogether a few hundred thousand clones are present, roughly 13% being singletons, with the ten largest covering 0.015% to 0.02%. The TCR originated in a man under 40 with type 1 diabetes. This chain links TRBV18 with TRBJ1-2; D unclear. The sample comprised naive CD4+ T cells from blood. In DNA form, the CDR3 reads TGTGCCAGCTCCACAGTCGCCTATGGCTACACCTTC. It translates to CASSTVAYGYTF.